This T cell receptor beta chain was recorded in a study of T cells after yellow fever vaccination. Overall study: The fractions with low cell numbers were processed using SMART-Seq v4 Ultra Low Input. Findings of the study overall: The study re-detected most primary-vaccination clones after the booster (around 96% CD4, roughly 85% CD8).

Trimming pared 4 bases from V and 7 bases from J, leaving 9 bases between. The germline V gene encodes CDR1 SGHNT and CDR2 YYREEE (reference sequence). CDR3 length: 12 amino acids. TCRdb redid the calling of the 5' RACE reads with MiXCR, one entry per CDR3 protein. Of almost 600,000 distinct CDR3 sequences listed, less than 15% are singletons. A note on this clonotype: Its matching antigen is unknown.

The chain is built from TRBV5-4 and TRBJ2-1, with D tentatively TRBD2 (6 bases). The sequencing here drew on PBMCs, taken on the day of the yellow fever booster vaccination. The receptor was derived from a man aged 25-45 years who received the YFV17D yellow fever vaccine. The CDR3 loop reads CASSAGTNEQFF. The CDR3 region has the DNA TGTGCCAGCAGCGCAGGGACTAATGAGCAGTTCTTC. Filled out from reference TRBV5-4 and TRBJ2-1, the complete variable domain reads ETGVTQSPTHLIKTRGQQVTLRCSSQSGHNTVSWYQQALGQGPQFIFQYYREEENGRGNFPPRFSGLQFPNYSSELNVNALELDDSALYLCASSAGTNEQFFGPGTRLTVL.